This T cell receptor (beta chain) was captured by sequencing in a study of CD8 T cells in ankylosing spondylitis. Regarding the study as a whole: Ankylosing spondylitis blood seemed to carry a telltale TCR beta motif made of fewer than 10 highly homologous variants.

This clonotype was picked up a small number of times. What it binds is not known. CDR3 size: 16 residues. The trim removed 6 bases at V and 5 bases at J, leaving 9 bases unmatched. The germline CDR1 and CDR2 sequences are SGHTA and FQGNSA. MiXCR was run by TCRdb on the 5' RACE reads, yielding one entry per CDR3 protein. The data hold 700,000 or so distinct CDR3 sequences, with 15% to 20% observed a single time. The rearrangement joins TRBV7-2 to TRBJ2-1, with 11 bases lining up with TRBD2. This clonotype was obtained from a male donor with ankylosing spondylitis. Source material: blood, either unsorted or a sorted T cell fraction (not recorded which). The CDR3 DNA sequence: TGTGCCAGCAGTTTCAATGTAGCGGGAGGGAACAATGAGCAGTTCTTC. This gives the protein CASSFNVAGGNNEQFF.